These T cell receptor beta chains were read from a single sample in a study of human T cells and chemical hapten exposure. TCRdb itself ran the RACE reads through MiXCR, one entry per CDR3 protein. The sample shows roughly 120,000 distinct CDR3 sequences, approximately 10% of them seen only once. Material for sequencing was whole blood. Receptor source: a male donor in good health. Some clones in this sample may be carry-over from other donors' samples. Both conserved end residues are part of each CDR3. The order of the fields is D gene, clone size, V gene, J gene, CDR3 DNA, CDR3 protein. The D gene is left open where the match is weak. Size is omitted from some rows. Given values are once, few, many or a class for expanded clones.

>TRBD1|many|TRBV12-3/TRBV12-4|TRBJ2-4
TGTGCCAGCACCGACTGGACAGGGAGGGCCAAAAACATTCAGTACTTC
CASTDWTGRAKNIQYF
>-|-|TRBV11-2|TRBJ2-5
TGTGCCAGCAGCTTAGATCGGAGGGGGGAAGAGACCCAGTACTTC
CASSLDRRGEETQYF
>TRBD1|few|TRBV20-1|TRBJ1-1
TGCAGTGCTAGAGGGACAGGGGACACTGAAGCTTTCTTT
CSARGTGDTEAFF
>-|many|TRBV5-5|TRBJ1-6
TGTGCCAGCAGCTACGGACAGTATAATTCACCCCTCCACTTT
CASSYGQYNSPLHF
>-|many|TRBV10-3|TRBJ2-3
TGTGCCATCTCCGAGGGCCTAGGGCCAGATACGCAGTATTTT
CAISEGLGPDTQYF
>TRBD2|few|TRBV7-8|TRBJ2-1
TGTGCCAGCAGCTTAGCGGGGGGGATCCCTCGCGGGTCCTACAATGAGCAGTTCTTC
CASSLAGGIPRGSYNEQFF
>-|-|TRBV20-1|TRBJ2-4
TGCAGTGCTACAGGGTTAGCCAAAAACATTCAGTACTTC
CSATGLAKNIQYF
>TRBD2|-|TRBV29-1|TRBJ2-7
TGCAGCGTTGAAGCCGGGACTAGCGGCTCCTACGAGCAGTACTTC
CSVEAGTSGSYEQYF
>-|few|TRBV28|TRBJ1-1
TGTGCCAGCAGTTCCCCGACACCCCCTTACACTGAAGCTTTCTTT
CASSSPTPPYTEAFF
>-|-|TRBV29-1|TRBJ2-1
TGCAGCGCACCCGCGCCCACAGGAATATACAATGAGCAGTTCTTC
CSAPAPTGIYNEQFF
>TRBD2|few|TRBV19|TRBJ2-1
TGTGCCAGTAGTATAGATCGCGGGAGGGCCTACAATGAGCAGTTCTTC
CASSIDRGRAYNEQFF
>TRBD2|few|TRBV14|TRBJ2-3
TGTGCCAGCAGCCACACTCTTGGACTAGCGGGTAGCACAGATACGCAGTATTTT
CASSHTLGLAGSTDTQYF
>TRBD2|-|TRBV6-2/TRBV6-3|TRBJ2-5
TGTGCCAGCAGCCCCACTCGCGGGGGGTACCAAGAGACCCAGTACTTC
CASSPTRGGYQETQYF
>-|many|TRBV7-9|TRBJ1-1
TGTGCCCTTGACACCCCTGAAGCTTTCTTT
CALDTPEAFF